This T cell receptor (beta chain) derives from a study of blood T cell repertoires in COVID-19. V lost 10 bases and J 2 bases, leaving 14 bases between the germline ends. The CDR3 length is 13 residues. CDR1 is MNHEY, CDR2 SVGAGI, per germline. Generated by immunoSEQ multiplex PCR, the TCRdb table keeps only in-frame clones and is missing some. Of 250,000 to 300,000 clones in the sample, approximately 89% were seen once. A Seattle source enrolled patients during active infection and followed them longitudinally. The chain employs TRBV6-5 and TRBJ1-2; D is ambiguous. Material: peripheral blood. This receptor was identified in a woman in her twenties or thirties with COVID-19, enrolled during active disease. CDR3 loop: CAIGRTGNYGYTF. DNA for the CDR3: TGTGCCATTGGGCGGACTGGGAACTATGGCTACACCTTC.